These T cell receptor beta chains were read from a single sample in a study of blood T cells in healthy people across ages. MiXCR was run by TCRdb on the 5' RACE reads, yielding one entry per CDR3 protein. This table has about 720,000 distinct CDR3 sequences, about 24% appearing once. Source material: blood. These receptors came from a man between 70 and 80 years old in good health. CDR3s include the opening cysteine and the closing phenylalanine or tryptophan. Each record gives: D gene, V gene, clone size, J gene, CDR3 DNA, CDR3 protein. D genes are given only for firm matches. A row's size may be missing; if present it is once, few, many or a size class.

D gene: TRBD2; V gene: TRBV2; clone size: -; J gene: TRBJ2-1; CDR3 DNA: TGTGCCAGCAGCGGCCTAGCGGGAGGGCGGAGCAATGAGCAGTTCTTC; CDR3 protein: CASSGLAGGRSNEQFF
D gene: -; V gene: TRBV10-3; clone size: -; J gene: TRBJ1-5; CDR3 DNA: TGTGCCATCAGTGAGTCTGGGGTCAATCAGCCCCAGCATTTT; CDR3 protein: CAISESGVNQPQHF
D gene: -; V gene: TRBV20-1; clone size: -; J gene: TRBJ2-5; CDR3 DNA: TGCAGTGCTAGGAACCTAAGAGGACCCAAGACCCAGTACTTC; CDR3 protein: CSARNLRGPKTQYF
D gene: TRBD1; V gene: TRBV20-1; clone size: -; J gene: TRBJ2-1; CDR3 DNA: TGCAGTGCAGACCCACGACAGGGATCCTACAATGAGCAGTTCTTC; CDR3 protein: CSADPRQGSYNEQFF
D gene: -; V gene: TRBV2; clone size: -; J gene: TRBJ1-1; CDR3 DNA: TGTGCCAGCAGTGTGGGTCTGGGGGCGTACACTGAAGCTTTCTTT; CDR3 protein: CASSVGLGAYTEAFF
D gene: TRBD2; V gene: TRBV7-3; clone size: -; J gene: TRBJ2-1; CDR3 DNA: TGTGCCAGCAGCTTAAGTGGGACTAGCAGTTACAATGAGCAGTTCTTC; CDR3 protein: CASSLSGTSSYNEQFF
D gene: TRBD1; V gene: TRBV9; clone size: few; J gene: TRBJ1-4; CDR3 DNA: TGTGCCAGCAGCCCCCGACAGGGGAGAGAAAAACTGTTTTTT; CDR3 protein: CASSPRQGREKLFF
D gene: -; V gene: TRBV6-6; clone size: -; J gene: TRBJ1-1; CDR3 DNA: TGTGCCACAAGCAAACCGAACACTGAAGCTTTCTTT; CDR3 protein: CATSKPNTEAFF
D gene: -; V gene: TRBV7-9; clone size: -; J gene: TRBJ1-2; CDR3 DNA: TGTGCCAGCAGCTTAGGATCAGGGGATGGCTACACCTTC; CDR3 protein: CASSLGSGDGYTF
D gene: -; V gene: TRBV12-3/TRBV12-4; clone size: -; J gene: TRBJ1-4; CDR3 DNA: TGTGCCAGCACCCCCCCGCACTACGGGGAAAAACTGTTTTTT; CDR3 protein: CASTPPHYGEKLFF
D gene: -; V gene: TRBV14; clone size: -; J gene: TRBJ1-5; CDR3 DNA: TGTGCCAGCAGCCACAGGGCTGGATCTCAGCCCCAGCATTTT; CDR3 protein: CASSHRAGSQPQHF
D gene: TRBD1; V gene: TRBV6-5; clone size: many; J gene: TRBJ2-1; CDR3 DNA: TGTGCCAGCAGTTCCGCACCGGGACAGGGGCGTTACAATGAGCAGTTCTTC; CDR3 protein: CASSSAPGQGRYNEQFF
D gene: TRBD2; V gene: TRBV4-1; clone size: -; J gene: TRBJ2-5; CDR3 DNA: TGCGCCAGCAGCCAAGATCTGTCTGAGCGGGGGGGCCGAGAGACCCAGTACTTC; CDR3 protein: CASSQDLSERGGRETQYF
D gene: -; V gene: TRBV10-2; clone size: few; J gene: TRBJ1-2; CDR3 DNA: TGCGCCAGCAAAATAGGGAGAAACTATGGCTACACCTTC; CDR3 protein: CASKIGRNYGYTF
D gene: -; V gene: TRBV14; clone size: few; J gene: TRBJ2-1; CDR3 DNA: TGTGCCAGCAGCCTAACGAAACGGTATCCCGAGCAGTTCTTC; CDR3 protein: CASSLTKRYPEQFF
D gene: TRBD1; V gene: TRBV28; clone size: few; J gene: TRBJ1-1; CDR3 DNA: TGTGCCAGCAGGATACGACAGGGACCTGCGGCTGAAGCTTTCTTT; CDR3 protein: CASRIRQGPAAEAFF
D gene: TRBD2; V gene: TRBV12-3/TRBV12-4; clone size: -; J gene: TRBJ2-1; CDR3 DNA: TGTGCCAGCAGTTTGGGGAGCGGGGGAGTCTACAATGAGCAGTTCTTC; CDR3 protein: CASSLGSGGVYNEQFF
D gene: -; V gene: TRBV7-2; clone size: -; J gene: TRBJ2-1; CDR3 DNA: TGTGCCAGCAGCTCCTCCGGGCCCTACAATGAGCAGTTCTTC; CDR3 protein: CASSSSGPYNEQFF
D gene: TRBD2; V gene: TRBV20-1; clone size: few; J gene: TRBJ2-3; CDR3 DNA: TGCAGTGCTAGAAGCCCCGGGAGGGCCGTAGATACGCAGTATTTT; CDR3 protein: CSARSPGRAVDTQYF
D gene: -; V gene: TRBV5-1; clone size: many; J gene: TRBJ1-2; CDR3 DNA: TGCGCCAGCAGCTTGGCGATGGAGGACGGCTACACCTTC; CDR3 protein: CASSLAMEDGYTF
D gene: -; V gene: TRBV12-5; clone size: few; J gene: TRBJ2-1; CDR3 DNA: TGTGCTAGTGGTTGGGGTGGACTAACGGGATGGGAGAATGAGCAGTTCTTC; CDR3 protein: CASGWGGLTGWENEQFF
D gene: -; V gene: TRBV11-2; clone size: -; J gene: TRBJ2-7; CDR3 DNA: TGTGCCTGCAGCCTCACAGAAATCAGCTCCTACGAGCAGTACTTC; CDR3 protein: CACSLTEISSYEQYF
D gene: -; V gene: TRBV6-1; clone size: once; J gene: TRBJ2-1; CDR3 DNA: TGTGCCAGCAGTACATGGACCGATTCCTACAATGAGCAGTTCTTC; CDR3 protein: CASSTWTDSYNEQFF
D gene: TRBD1; V gene: TRBV5-1; clone size: -; J gene: TRBJ2-5; CDR3 DNA: TGCGCCAGCAGGTCCGACAGGGGGCGAGAGACCCAGTACTTC; CDR3 protein: CASRSDRGRETQYF
D gene: TRBD1; V gene: TRBV12-3/TRBV12-4; clone size: few; J gene: TRBJ1-5; CDR3 DNA: TGTGCCAGCAGCCCCCGGGGACAGGGTGGAGGGAATCAGCCCCAGCATTTT; CDR3 protein: CASSPRGQGGGNQPQHF
D gene: -; V gene: TRBV20-1; clone size: few; J gene: TRBJ1-1; CDR3 DNA: TGCAGTGCTAGAAGCCCAGGGATGAACACTGAAGCTTTCTTT; CDR3 protein: CSARSPGMNTEAFF
D gene: -; V gene: TRBV5-5; clone size: few; J gene: TRBJ2-2; CDR3 DNA: TGTGCCAGCAGCTTGTTTGAAGGCGGGGAGCTGTTTTTT; CDR3 protein: CASSLFEGGELFF
D gene: -; V gene: TRBV12-3/TRBV12-4; clone size: few; J gene: TRBJ2-6; CDR3 DNA: TGTGCCAGCGCAGGGTATGGGGCCAACGTCCTGACTTTC; CDR3 protein: CASAGYGANVLTF
D gene: -; V gene: TRBV7-2; clone size: many; J gene: TRBJ2-3; CDR3 DNA: TGTGCCAGCAGCCTCGGGTATTTCCGCACAGATACGCAGTATTTT; CDR3 protein: CASSLGYFRTDTQYF
D gene: -; V gene: TRBV29-1; clone size: -; J gene: TRBJ1-1; CDR3 DNA: TGCAGCGTTGAAGGCTCCCCGAACACTGAAGCTTTCTTT; CDR3 protein: CSVEGSPNTEAFF
D gene: -; V gene: TRBV27; clone size: -; J gene: TRBJ1-2; CDR3 DNA: TGTGCCAGCAGTTTAATGGCAGATTATGGCTACACCTTC; CDR3 protein: CASSLMADYGYTF
D gene: TRBD1; V gene: TRBV12-3/TRBV12-4; clone size: few; J gene: TRBJ1-1; CDR3 DNA: TGTGCCAGCAGTTCCAGACAGGGTGGGATGACTGAAGCTTTCTTT; CDR3 protein: CASSSRQGGMTEAFF
D gene: -; V gene: TRBV5-1; clone size: -; J gene: TRBJ1-3; CDR3 DNA: TGCGCCAGCAGCCCTGGGCCCTACTCTGGAAACACCATATATTTT; CDR3 protein: CASSPGPYSGNTIYF
D gene: TRBD1; V gene: TRBV12-3/TRBV12-4; clone size: few; J gene: TRBJ1-2; CDR3 DNA: TGTGCCAGCAGAGAAACAGGGGGAGGTAACTATGGCTACACCTTC; CDR3 protein: CASRETGGGNYGYTF
D gene: TRBD2; V gene: TRBV12-3/TRBV12-4; clone size: few; J gene: TRBJ2-1; CDR3 DNA: TGTGCCAGCAGAACCTCTAGCGGGAGGGCCCATGAGCAGTTCTTC; CDR3 protein: CASRTSSGRAHEQFF